Shown below are 24 T cell receptor beta chains from a single sample sequenced in a study of PD-L1 blockade in urothelial cancer. Generated by immunoSEQ multiplex PCR, the TCRdb table keeps only in-frame clones and is missing some. The sample includes 50,000 or so clones, around 80% of them seen just once. This material consisted of PBMCs, taken around atezolizumab (anti-PD-L1) treatment. These receptors were obtained from a man aged 65 to 79 with urothelial cancer.

The chain is built from TRBV7-9 and TRBJ2-1; TRBD2 aligns across 16 bases. V lost 8 bases and J lost 7; bases outside the gene matches: 8. Looked up from germline, CDR1 is SEHNR and CDR2 is FQNEAQ (reference sequence). The CDR3 spans 16 residues. CDR3 DNA: TGTGCCAGCGCCTCCCCGGGACTAGCGGGAGGGAATGAGCAGTTCTTC. Encoded protein: CASASPGLAGGNEQFF.

The rearrangement links TRBV15 to TRBJ2-3, with 8 bases that match TRBD2. This CDR3 is 15 amino acids long. After removal of 6 bases from V and 0 bases from J, the junction contained 5 bases not matched to a gene. Germline CDR1 LNHNV, CDR2 YYDKDF (reference sequence). Written as DNA, the CDR3 is TGTGCCACCAGTCCACTAGCGGCTAGCACAGATACGCAGTATTTT. Residues: CATSPLAASTDTQYF.

Concerning this clone: Other DNA sequences in the same sample also yield this CDR3. This chain links TRBV5-1 with TRBJ2-7, with 11 bases fitting TRBD2. CDR3 length: 15 residues. Unmatched junction bases numbered 5, after V lost 2 bases and J lost 4 bases. Germline CDR1 SGHRS, CDR2 YFSETQ. The CDR3 DNA follows: TGCGCCAGCAGCTTAGCCGGGACTAGCGGATACGAGCAGTACTTC. It translates to CASSLAGTSGYEQYF.

DNA of the CDR3: TGTGCCAGCAGCCGGACTAGCGGGAGTGAGACCCAGTACTTC. Encoded protein: CASSRTSGSETQYF. The V and J genes are TRBV7-6 and TRBJ2-5; 13 nucleotides match TRBD2. J gave up 5 bases and V 5 bases, and 2 bases lay outside the gene matches. Per the germline V gene, CDR1 is SGHVS and CDR2 is FNYEAQ. The CDR3 length is 14 residues.

This clone is a singleton in its sample. The V call is TRBV6-5, the J call TRBJ1-2, with TRBD1 identical over 7 bases. The germline gives CDR1 MNHEY, CDR2 SVGAGI. J gave up 2 bases and V 0 bases, and 3 bases lay outside the gene matches. The CDR3 spans 15 residues. The CDR3 sequence: CASSYSEGANYGYTF. The CDR3 coding sequence is TGTGCCAGCAGTTACTCAGAGGGGGCGAACTATGGCTACACCTTC.

The rearrangement joins TRBV5-4 to TRBJ2-1; 14 bases fit TRBD2. The CDR3 is 15 residues long. Unmatched junction bases numbered 3, after V lost 4 bases and J lost 6 bases. The germline gives CDR1 SGHNT, CDR2 YYREEE (reference sequence). The CDR3 DNA reads TGTGCCAGCAGCGGGGGACTAGCGGGGGTCAATGAGCAGTTCTTC. Protein product: CASSGGLAGVNEQFF.

This clone occurred once. As DNA, the CDR3 is TGCGCCAGCAGCTTAACCGGGGATAATCAGCCCCAGCATTTT. Amino acids: CASSLTGDNQPQHF. The V and J genes are TRBV5-1 and TRBJ1-5; no clear D. With 2 bases removed from V and 4 bases from J, the gap between germline ends came to 10 bases. In germline, CDR1 is SGHRS, CDR2 YFSETQ. This CDR3 contains 14 residues.

As DNA, the CDR3 is TGTGCCAGCAGCTCTACCCGGGACACCGGGGAGCTGTTTTTT. This encodes CASSSTRDTGELFF. The chain combines TRBV11-2 with TRBJ2-2; no reliable D call. Germline V gene sequence: CDR1 SGHAT, CDR2 FQNNGV. The CDR3 spans 14 residues. V was pared by 4 bases and J by 3 bases, with 9 bases between.

This chain connects TRBV21-1 to TRBJ1-1; the table's TRBD1 call for D was not verified on the DNA. TRBV21-1 is reported as a pseudogene. The CDR3 spans 17 residues. The CDR3 DNA reads as TGTGCCAGCATCCTCCCACAGGCCGTTAAGGGGAACACTGAAGCTTTCTTT. It codes for CASILPQAVKGNTEAFF.

The chain is built from TRBV7-9 and TRBJ1-1; D is perhaps TRBD1 (5 bases). V shed 1 base and J shed 2 bases, with 8 bases lying between them. CDR1 is SEHNR, CDR2 FQNEAQ, per germline (reference sequence). This CDR3 spans 14 amino acids. Here the CDR3 reads CASSLVGGNTEAFF. The CDR3 DNA is TGTGCCAGCAGCTTAGTCGGGGGTAACACTGAAGCTTTCTTT.

The chain links TRBV19 to TRBJ2-3; possibly TRBD2 for D (7 bases). The ends were cut back, 6 bases at V and 0 bases at J, with 13 bases in the middle. CDR1 and CDR2 from the germline V gene are LNHDA and SQIVND (reference sequence). The CDR3 contains 15 residues. The CDR3 DNA sequence: TGTGCCAGTAGCTCGGGGGGCGGGAGCACAGATACGCAGTATTTT. Amino acids: CASSSGGGSTDTQYF.

The J gene is TRBJ2-4, the V gene TRBV5-1; no reliable D call. This CDR3 is 17 amino acids long. Germline assignment: CDR1 SGHRS and CDR2 YFSETQ. Trimming shortened V by 2 bases and J by 1 base, and 16 bases separated the two germline ends. The CDR3, as DNA: TGCGCCAGCAGCTTTTACCCCATTCTTGGCGCCAAAAACATTCAGTACTTC. It yields the protein CASSFYPILGAKNIQYF.

The chain uses TRBV19 and TRBJ1-1, with 7 bases matching TRBD1. Germline-derived CDR1 and CDR2 are LNHDA and SQIVND (reference sequence). J was trimmed by 4 bases and V by 5 bases; bases with no gene match: 13. The CDR3 spans 16 residues. The CDR3 sequence is CASSLPLQGPGTEAFF. DNA of the CDR3: TGTGCCAGTAGTCTCCCCCTACAGGGGCCAGGCACTGAAGCTTTCTTT.

This clone appeared a few times. The chain carries TRBV4-1 and TRBJ2-7; 7 bases match TRBD1. The CDR3 contains 14 residues. Germline V gene sequence: CDR1 MGHRA, CDR2 YSYEKL. The trim removed 3 bases at V and 2 bases at J, leaving 4 bases unmatched. CDR3 sequence reads: CASSQGTEAYEQYF. DNA of the CDR3: TGCGCCAGCAGCCAGGGGACAGAAGCCTACGAGCAGTACTTC.

The V call is TRBV10-1, the J call TRBJ2-5; 7 nucleotides line up with TRBD1. The germline gives CDR1 WNHNN, CDR2 SYGVQD (reference sequence). This CDR3 spans 15 amino acids. V dropped 2 bases and J dropped 2; count of bases not matched to a gene: 5. The CDR3 protein is CASSEGTAGQETQYF. CDR3 coding DNA: TGCGCCAGCAGTGAGGGGACAGCCGGTCAAGAGACCCAGTACTTC.

This clone occurred once. The chain joins TRBV7-2 to TRBJ1-2; unclear D gene. The V end lost 0 bases, the J end lost 5 bases, and 7 bases lay between the germline ends. CDR1 and CDR2 from the germline V gene are SGHTA and FQGNSA. The CDR3 is made up of 13 amino acids. The CDR3 here is CASSLAAGYGYTF. The CDR3 nucleotides are TGTGCCAGCAGCTTAGCGGCCGGGTATGGCTACACCTTC.

The chain recombines TRBV25-1 with TRBJ2-1; TRBD1 matches 7 bases. V gave up 5 bases and J gave up 6 bases; unmatched junction bases: 13. The CDR3 is 16 residues long. Germline V gives CDR1 MGHDK, CDR2 SYGVNS. CDR3 amino acids: CASSTPIGGVVNEQFF. For the CDR3, the DNA is TGTGCCAGCAGTACCCCGATAGGGGGCGTTGTCAATGAGCAGTTCTTC.

This clone appeared once. The chain joins TRBV5-1 to TRBJ2-3; D gene ambiguous. Germline V gives CDR1 SGHRS, CDR2 YFSETQ. The V end was cut by 4 bases, the J end by 0 bases, with 9 bases between. The CDR3 runs to 14 residues. The CDR3 sequence is CASSTQTSTDTQYF. CDR3 sequence (DNA): TGCGCCAGCAGCACCCAGACTAGCACAGATACGCAGTATTTT.

The CDR3 here is CASREGATDYYEQYF. The CDR3 bases are TGTGCCAGCAGGGAGGGGGCGACAGATTACTACGAGCAGTACTTC. The chain is built from TRBV6-1 and TRBJ2-7; perhaps TRBD1 as D (7 bases). Germline V gives CDR1 MNHNS, CDR2 SASEGT. Trimming cost V 6 bases and J 3 bases, with 18 bases left between them. This CDR3 has 15 residues.

The chain links TRBV10-3 to TRBJ2-1, with TRBD2 identical over 9 bases. Losses at the gene ends were 6 bases for V and 9 bases for J; bases not matched to a gene: 6. CDR1 and CDR2 (germline): ENHRY, SYGVKD. This CDR3 is 13 amino acids long. The CDR3 bases are TGTGCCATCAGCAAGACTAGCGGCGTTGAGCAGTTCTTC. Protein: CAISKTSGVEQFF.

V is TRBV4-1 and J is TRBJ2-7, with 8 bases lining up with TRBD1. V gave up 1 base and J gave up 1 base; unmatched junction bases: 9. The CDR3 is 17 amino acids. CDR1 and CDR2 (germline): MGHRA, YSYEKL. The CDR3: CASSQVRGQEFSYEQYF. The CDR3 DNA follows: TGCGCCAGCAGCCAAGTGCGGGGACAGGAATTTTCCTACGAGCAGTACTTC.

This clone appeared once. This chain joins TRBV11-2 and TRBJ2-3; tentatively, D is TRBD1 (6 bases). There are 16 residues in the CDR3. The germline CDR1 and CDR2 sequences are SGHAT and FQNNGV. The germline V and J ends were trimmed by 2 bases and 7 bases, with 19 bases remaining between them. CDR3 in DNA: TGTGCCAGCAGCTTAACCGTTGGTCAGGGGACACATACGCAGTATTTT. Amino acid sequence: CASSLTVGQGTHTQYF.

The V call is TRBV27, the J call TRBJ2-7, with 12 bases identical to TRBD2. CDR1 MNHEY and CDR2 SMNVEV come from the germline V gene (reference sequence). The ends lost 4 bases at V and 3 bases at J; junction bases unmatched: 4. The CDR3 has 15 amino acids. CDR3 region: CASSSPTSGSYEQYF. The CDR3 DNA reads TGTGCCAGCAGTTCACCGACTAGCGGGAGCTACGAGCAGTACTTC.

The chain couples TRBV29-1 to TRBJ2-7; the D is unclear. The ends were cut back, 3 bases at V and 2 bases at J, with 32 bases in the middle. CDR3 length equals 20 residues. Germline values: CDR1 SQVTM, CDR2 ANQGSEA. DNA for the CDR3: TGCAGCGTTGAGGATAAGGCTCGACGGGTGAGCTACACCAATACCTACGAGCAGTACTTC. It codes for CSVEDKARRVSYTNTYEQYF.